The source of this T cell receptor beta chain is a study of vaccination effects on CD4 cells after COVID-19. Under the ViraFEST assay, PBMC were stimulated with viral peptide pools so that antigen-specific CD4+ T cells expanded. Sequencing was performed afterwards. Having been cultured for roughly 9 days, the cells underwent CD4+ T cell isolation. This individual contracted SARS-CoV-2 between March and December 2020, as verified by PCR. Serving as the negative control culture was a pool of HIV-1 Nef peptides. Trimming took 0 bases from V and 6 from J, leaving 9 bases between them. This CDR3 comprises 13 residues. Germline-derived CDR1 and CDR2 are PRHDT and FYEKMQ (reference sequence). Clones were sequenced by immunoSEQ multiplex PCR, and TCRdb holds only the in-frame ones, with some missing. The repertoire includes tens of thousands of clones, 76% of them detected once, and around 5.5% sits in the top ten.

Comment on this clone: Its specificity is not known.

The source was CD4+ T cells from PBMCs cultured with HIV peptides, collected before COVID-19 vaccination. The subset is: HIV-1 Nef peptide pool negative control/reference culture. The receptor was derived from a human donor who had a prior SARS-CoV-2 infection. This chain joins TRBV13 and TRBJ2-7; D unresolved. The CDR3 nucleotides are TGTGCCAGCAGCTTAGGGGTTCCACCCGAGCAGTACTTC. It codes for CASSLGVPPEQYF.